The rows below give T cell receptor beta chains drawn from one sample of a study of patients and donors after allogeneic stem cell transplantation. TCRdb ran MiXCR on the RT-PCR reads and lists one entry per CDR3 protein. The sample contains tens of thousands of distinct CDR3 sequences, around 49% of which appear only once. Source material: blood, either unsorted or a sorted T cell fraction (not recorded which). The receptors were sampled from a human donor who was either an allogeneic HSCT recipient or a stem cell or donor lymphocyte infusion donor (not recorded which). It is not recorded whose cells these are; they may come from a transplant donor. Both conserved end residues are part of each CDR3. The D gene is left open where the match is weak. Clone size is given for some rows only: seen once, a few or many times, or a class if the clone is expanded.

clone_size: -; j_call: TRBJ1-6; v_call: TRBV7-2; d_call: -; cdr3_nt: TGTGCCAGCAGCTGGTCCCTAAATAATTCACCCCTCCACTTT; cdr3_aa: CASSWSLNNSPLHF
clone_size: -; j_call: TRBJ1-3; v_call: TRBV28; d_call: -; cdr3_nt: TGTGCCAGCAGTTTGAATTGGGGATCTGGAAACACCATATATTTT; cdr3_aa: CASSLNWGSGNTIYF
clone_size: -; j_call: TRBJ2-1; v_call: TRBV13; d_call: TRBD2; cdr3_nt: TGTGCCAGCGAGGGGCCGGGACTAGCTAGGCCCTACAATGAGCAGTTCTTC; cdr3_aa: CASEGPGLARPYNEQFF
clone_size: -; j_call: TRBJ2-5; v_call: TRBV12-3/TRBV12-4; d_call: -; cdr3_nt: TGTGCCAGCAGTTACGCACAGATGCTCGAGGCCCAGTACTTC; cdr3_aa: CASSYAQMLEAQYF
clone_size: -; j_call: TRBJ2-1; v_call: TRBV6-2/TRBV6-3; d_call: TRBD2; cdr3_nt: TGTGCCAGCAGGACCCCGGTAGCGGGGACCTTGCAGTTCTTC; cdr3_aa: CASRTPVAGTLQFF
clone_size: -; j_call: TRBJ2-1; v_call: TRBV20-1; d_call: TRBD2; cdr3_nt: TGCAGTGCTAGTCCAGCGGGACTTCAGTCGTACAATGAGCAGTTCTTC; cdr3_aa: CSASPAGLQSYNEQFF
clone_size: -; j_call: TRBJ1-5; v_call: TRBV20-1; d_call: -; cdr3_nt: TGCAGTGCTAGAGATCCCGGGGGCAGGGGAGGTCAGCCCCAGCATTTT; cdr3_aa: CSARDPGGRGGQPQHF
clone_size: -; j_call: TRBJ1-5; v_call: TRBV2; d_call: -; cdr3_nt: TGTGCCAGCAGTTGGGACGGTAACGCGAGGCAGCCCCAGCATTTT; cdr3_aa: CASSWDGNARQPQHF
clone_size: few; j_call: TRBJ2-3; v_call: TRBV29-1; d_call: -; cdr3_nt: TGCAGCGTAGACATTGGGGGCACAGATACGCAGTATTTT; cdr3_aa: CSVDIGGTDTQYF
clone_size: -; j_call: TRBJ2-5; v_call: TRBV4-3; d_call: TRBD2; cdr3_nt: TGCGCCAGCAGCCAAGATCGCGCTAGCGGGCTTCAAGAGACCCAGTACTTC; cdr3_aa: CASSQDRASGLQETQYF
clone_size: -; j_call: TRBJ1-4; v_call: TRBV20-1; d_call: TRBD1; cdr3_nt: TGCAGTGCTAGAGATAGGGGGACAGCTGGCGAAAAACTGTTTTTT; cdr3_aa: CSARDRGTAGEKLFF
clone_size: once; j_call: TRBJ1-6; v_call: TRBV4-1; d_call: TRBD1; cdr3_nt: TGCGCCAGCAGCCAAGTAGTCAGGGGGAACTCACCCCTCCACTTT; cdr3_aa: CASSQVVRGNSPLHF
clone_size: few; j_call: TRBJ1-1; v_call: TRBV28; d_call: -; cdr3_nt: TGTGCCAGCAGTAGAACATTGCCCACTGAAGCTTTCTTT; cdr3_aa: CASSRTLPTEAFF
clone_size: -; j_call: TRBJ1-1; v_call: TRBV21-1; d_call: -; cdr3_nt: TGTGCCAGCAGCAAAGCCGGCTCCCGACGGAGTGAAGCTTTCTTT; cdr3_aa: CASSKAGSRRSEAFF
clone_size: -; j_call: TRBJ1-5; v_call: TRBV12-5; d_call: -; cdr3_nt: TGTGCTAGTCGAGGGCCCCCTAGCAATCAGCCCCAGCATTTT; cdr3_aa: CASRGPPSNQPQHF
clone_size: -; j_call: TRBJ1-5; v_call: TRBV7-9; d_call: TRBD1; cdr3_nt: TGTGCCAGCAGCTTTGGACAGGGGATGATGAGCAATCAGCCCCAGCATTTT; cdr3_aa: CASSFGQGMMSNQPQHF
clone_size: -; j_call: TRBJ1-5; v_call: TRBV12-3/TRBV12-4; d_call: TRBD1; cdr3_nt: TGTGCCAGCAGTTTAGAGGGGGACAGGGCCTATCAGCCCCAGCATTTT; cdr3_aa: CASSLEGDRAYQPQHF
clone_size: -; j_call: TRBJ1-2; v_call: TRBV20-1; d_call: -; cdr3_nt: TGCAGTGCCAGTCAGGGGTCTAACTATGGCTACACCTTC; cdr3_aa: CSASQGSNYGYTF
clone_size: -; j_call: TRBJ2-1; v_call: TRBV7-2; d_call: TRBD1; cdr3_nt: TGTGCCAGCAGCTTACCAGGGGGCGCTTACAATGAGCAGTTCTTC; cdr3_aa: CASSLPGGAYNEQFF
clone_size: few; j_call: TRBJ1-1; v_call: TRBV28; d_call: -; cdr3_nt: TGTGCCAGCAGCACGCTCCTTAACACTGAAGCTTTCTTT; cdr3_aa: CASSTLLNTEAFF
clone_size: -; j_call: TRBJ2-5; v_call: TRBV6-2/TRBV6-3; d_call: TRBD2; cdr3_nt: TGTGCCAGCGATAGCGGGAGGGCTAAGACCCAGTACTTC; cdr3_aa: CASDSGRAKTQYF
clone_size: -; j_call: TRBJ1-5; v_call: TRBV10-3; d_call: -; cdr3_nt: TGTGCCATCAGTGAGTTGGGGGAACAGCCCCAGCATTTT; cdr3_aa: CAISELGEQPQHF
clone_size: few; j_call: TRBJ1-1; v_call: TRBV7-2; d_call: -; cdr3_nt: TGTGCCAGCAGAGCTGGGAACACTGAAGCTTTCTTT; cdr3_aa: CASRAGNTEAFF
clone_size: few; j_call: TRBJ1-1; v_call: TRBV6-2/TRBV6-3; d_call: -; cdr3_nt: TGTGCCAGCAGCCCCGGGGCGGTGATGAACACTGAAGCTTTCTTT; cdr3_aa: CASSPGAVMNTEAFF